A single TCR beta chain is shown here with its context. V was pared by 5 bases and J by 4 bases, with 15 bases between. The germline gives CDR1 SGHTA, CDR2 FQGNSA. The CDR3 covers 15 residues. The PCR was carried out with 60 Vbeta primers and 13 Jbeta primers. Sequencing used immunoSEQ multiplex PCR; TCRdb keeps in-frame clones, though not all of them. The table records tens of thousands of clones, approximately 80% of them present only once. These data originate in a study of cytomegalovirus exposure and HLA in healthy donors. The J gene is TRBJ1-5, the V gene TRBV7-2, with D unresolved. The receptor was derived from a female donor in good health and CMV-seronegative. Specimen: PBMCs. Written as DNA, the CDR3 is TGTGCCAGCAGCCCCACGGGGAGTTTTAATCAGCCCCAGCATTTT. It is translated as CASSPTGSFNQPQHF.